Listed below are T cell receptor beta chains from one sample, sequenced in a study of T-cell memory formation after mild COVID-19. Each CDR3 protein gets one entry after TCRdb re-called the 5' RACE reads with MiXCR. The repertoire has nearly 110,000 distinct CDR3 sequences, around 12% of them found once; the top ten carry about 27%. Sequenced: PBMCs or a T cell subset sorted from them (not recorded which). The receptors originated from an adult woman who had mild COVID-19 (a few samples of this study predate the infection). Cell type and time point are not known. The CDR3 runs from the conserved cysteine through the conserved F or W. The D gene is left open where the match is weak. Rows give clone size only sometimes, using once, few, many, or a class for an expanded clone.

abundance	d_gene	j_gene	v_gene	CDR3aa	CDR3nt
.	.	TRBJ2-7	TRBV27	CASSLMGAEGPYEQYF	TGTGCCAGCAGTTTAATGGGGGCCGAGGGACCCTACGAGCAGTACTTC
.	TRBD2	TRBJ2-7	TRBV15	CATSRDFGAGVREQYF	TGTGCCACCAGCAGAGATTTCGGAGCGGGAGTTCGCGAGCAGTACTTC
few	.	TRBJ1-5	TRBV20-1	CSASSGQSYSNQPQHF	TGCAGTGCTAGCTCGGGACAATCATATAGCAATCAGCCCCAGCATTTT
few	.	TRBJ2-1	TRBV7-9	CASSYQGFEQFF	TGTGCCAGCAGCTATCAGGGGTTTGAGCAGTTCTTC
.	.	TRBJ2-7	TRBV9	CASSVGSESYEQYF	TGTGCCAGCAGCGTAGGGTCGGAGAGCTACGAGCAGTACTTC
.	.	TRBJ2-1	TRBV5-1	CASSLVGPEQFF	TGCGCCAGCAGCTTGGTGGGGCCTGAGCAGTTCTTC
.	.	TRBJ2-3	TRBV9	CASSAEGGATDTQYF	TGTGCCAGCAGCGCCGAAGGGGGGGCTACAGATACGCAGTATTTT
.	.	TRBJ1-1	TRBV6-5	CASSYSARESNTEAFF	TGTGCCAGCAGTTACTCGGCCAGGGAATCGAACACTGAAGCTTTCTTT
many	.	TRBJ1-2	TRBV29-1	CSITSGGWRGYTF	TGCAGCATTACAAGCGGGGGGTGGAGAGGCTACACCTTC
.	TRBD1	TRBJ2-7	TRBV5-1	CASSVGQGLEQYF	TGCGCCAGCAGCGTGGGACAGGGGTTAGAGCAGTACTTC
many	TRBD2	TRBJ2-3	TRBV7-8	CASSLGLAGDHTQYF	TGTGCCAGCAGCTTAGGGCTAGCGGGGGACCATACGCAGTATTTT
few	TRBD2	TRBJ2-3	TRBV29-1	CSVDLGGGTDTQYF	TGCAGCGTTGATTTGGGGGGGGGCACAGATACGCAGTATTTT
few	TRBD1	TRBJ2-3	TRBV29-1	CSVFRDRVDTQYF	TGCAGCGTTTTCCGGGACAGGGTGGATACGCAGTATTTT
.	TRBD1	TRBJ2-1	TRBV6-4	CASSDGQEYNEQFF	TGTGCCAGCAGTGACGGACAGGAGTACAATGAGCAGTTCTTC
few	.	TRBJ1-2	TRBV4-3	CASSQGTAGPYGYTF	TGCGCCAGCAGCCAAGGTACAGCGGGGCCCTATGGCTACACCTTC
few	.	TRBJ1-2	TRBV20-1	CSARDSPNYGYTF	TGCAGTGCTAGGGACAGTCCTAACTATGGCTACACCTTC
.	.	TRBJ2-3	TRBV5-1	CASSLTESNTDTQYF	TGCGCCAGCAGCCTGACAGAATCTAATACAGATACGCAGTATTTT
.	TRBD2	TRBJ2-1	TRBV11-1	CASSLGLAGVPHNEQFF	TGTGCCAGCAGCTTGGGACTAGCGGGAGTACCGCACAATGAGCAGTTCTTC
few	TRBD1	TRBJ1-2	TRBV14	CASSQDRTGGDGYTF	TGTGCCAGCAGCCAAGATCGGACAGGGGGCGACGGCTACACCTTC
few	.	TRBJ2-3	TRBV9	CASSEGTTDTQYF	TGTGCCAGCAGCGAGGGGACCACAGATACGCAGTATTTT
few	.	TRBJ2-5	TRBV11-2	CASSQTHWAARTQYF	TGTGCCAGCAGCCAAACCCACTGGGCCGCTAGGACCCAGTACTTC
.	TRBD1	TRBJ1-6	TRBV5-5	CASSPGTGLYNSPLHF	TGTGCCAGCAGCCCCGGGACAGGCCTTTATAATTCACCCCTCCACTTT
.	.	TRBJ2-5	TRBV20-1	CSARPGLQYQETQYF	TGCAGTGCTAGACCGGGACTCCAGTACCAAGAGACCCAGTACTTC
few	.	TRBJ2-7	TRBV7-9	CASSLGGLGYEQYF	TGTGCCAGCAGCTTAGGGGGGCTAGGGTACGAGCAGTACTTC
.	.	TRBJ2-5	TRBV19	CASSIDWGQTQYF	TGTGCCAGTAGTATAGATTGGGGCCAGACCCAGTACTTC
.	.	TRBJ2-1	TRBV20-1	CSAYLSSYNEQFF	TGCAGCGCTTACCTAAGCTCCTACAATGAGCAGTTCTTC
.	.	TRBJ2-1	TRBV7-9	CASSSMDSRRYNEQFF	TGTGCCAGCAGCTCGATGGACAGCCGTAGGTACAATGAGCAGTTCTTC
.	.	TRBJ1-5	TRBV19	CASSISSGGPQHF	TGTGCCAGTAGTATTTCGTCCGGGGGGCCCCAGCATTTT
.	TRBD1	TRBJ1-4	TRBV15	CATSRFRDRGEKLFF	TGTGCCACCAGCAGATTCCGGGACAGGGGTGAAAAACTGTTTTTT
many	.	TRBJ2-6	TRBV7-9	CASSPRTVSGANVLTF	TGTGCCAGCAGCCCACGGACGGTCTCTGGGGCCAACGTCCTGACTTTC
.	.	TRBJ2-1	TRBV15	CATSRAVNEQFF	TGTGCCACCAGCAGAGCGGTGAATGAGCAGTTCTTC
few	.	TRBJ1-1	TRBV7-9	CASSLLTWPEAFF	TGTGCCAGCAGTCTCCTAACTTGGCCTGAAGCTTTCTTT
.	TRBD2	TRBJ2-1	TRBV7-3	CASSQLAGAVDEQFF	TGTGCCAGCAGCCAACTAGCGGGGGCTGTAGATGAGCAGTTCTTC
.	.	TRBJ1-1	TRBV24-1	CATSVGGADTEAFF	TGTGCCACCAGTGTAGGGGGGGCTGACACTGAAGCTTTCTTT
few	.	TRBJ2-1	TRBV9	CASSVEDYNEQFF	TGTGCCAGCAGCGTAGAGGACTACAATGAGCAGTTCTTC
.	.	TRBJ1-1	TRBV7-6	CASSLDSSTEAFF	TGTGCCAGCAGCTTAGACTCCAGTACTGAAGCTTTCTTT
.	.	TRBJ2-3	TRBV5-1	CASNPSPQGSDTQYF	TGCGCCAGCAATCCTTCCCCCCAGGGCTCAGATACGCAGTATTTT
many	TRBD1	TRBJ1-5	TRBV20-1	CSAAGGDGNQPQHF	TGCAGTGCTGCAGGGGGCGACGGCAATCAGCCCCAGCATTTT
few	.	TRBJ2-2	TRBV9	CASTPGTTNTGELFF	TGTGCCAGCACACCCGGGACAACGAACACCGGGGAGCTGTTTTTT
few	.	TRBJ2-7	TRBV7-2	CASSLGVSEQYF	TGTGCCAGCAGCCTCGGAGTAAGTGAGCAGTACTTC
.	.	TRBJ2-7	TRBV7-6	CASSGLQGAYEQYF	TGTGCCAGCAGCGGCCTACAGGGTGCCTACGAGCAGTACTTC
few	.	TRBJ2-5	TRBV7-3	CASSSNMGHAVETQYF	TGTGCCAGCAGCTCAAATATGGGACACGCGGTCGAGACCCAGTACTTC
few	.	TRBJ2-4	TRBV12-3/TRBV12-4	CASSLSDSYIQYF	TGTGCCAGCAGCCTCTCTGACTCGTACATTCAGTACTTC
.	.	TRBJ1-5	TRBV27	CASSLFPVSNQPQHF	TGTGCCAGCAGTTTATTCCCGGTTAGCAATCAGCCCCAGCATTTT
few	.	TRBJ2-2	TRBV5-6	CASSSDGTRTGELFF	TGTGCCAGCAGCTCCGACGGAACCCGGACCGGGGAGCTGTTTTTT
.	TRBD2	TRBJ2-1	TRBV4-3	CASSQVLAGGLDNEQFF	TGCGCCAGCAGCCAAGTACTAGCGGGCGGCCTCGACAATGAGCAGTTCTTC
.	.	TRBJ1-1	TRBV7-9	CASSRTGSGPNTEAFF	TGTGCCAGCAGCCGAACAGGGAGTGGACCAAACACTGAAGCTTTCTTT
few	.	TRBJ1-2	TRBV6-5	CASSYSRPGASYGYTF	TGTGCCAGCAGTTACTCGCGGCCAGGGGCTTCCTATGGCTACACCTTC